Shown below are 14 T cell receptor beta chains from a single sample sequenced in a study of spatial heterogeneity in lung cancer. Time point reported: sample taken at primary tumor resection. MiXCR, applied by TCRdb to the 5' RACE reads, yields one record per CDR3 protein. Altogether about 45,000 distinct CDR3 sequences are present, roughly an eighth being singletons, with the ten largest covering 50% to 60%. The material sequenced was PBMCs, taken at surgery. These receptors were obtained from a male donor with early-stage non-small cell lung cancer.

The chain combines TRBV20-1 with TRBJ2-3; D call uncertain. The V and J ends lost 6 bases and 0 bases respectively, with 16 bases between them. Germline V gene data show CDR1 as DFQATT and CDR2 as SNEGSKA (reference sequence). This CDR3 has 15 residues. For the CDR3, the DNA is TGCAGTGCCATGTTCGGACGGTCTAGCACAGATACGCAGTATTTT. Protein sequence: CSAMFGRSSTDTQYF.

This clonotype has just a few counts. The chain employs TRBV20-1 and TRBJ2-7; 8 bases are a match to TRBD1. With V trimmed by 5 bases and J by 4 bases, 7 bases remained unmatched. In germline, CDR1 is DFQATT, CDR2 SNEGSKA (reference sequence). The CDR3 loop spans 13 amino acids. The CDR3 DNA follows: TGCAGTGCTCTGAGCAGGGGGCAATACGAGCAGTACTTC. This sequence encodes CSALSRGQYEQYF.

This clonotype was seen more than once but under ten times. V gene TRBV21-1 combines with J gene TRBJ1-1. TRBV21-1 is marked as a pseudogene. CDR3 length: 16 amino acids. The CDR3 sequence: CASSKAFGPRNTEAFF. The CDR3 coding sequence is TGTGCCAGCAGCAAAGCCTTTGGACCCCGGAACACTGAAGCTTTCTTT.

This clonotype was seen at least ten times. The CDR3 protein is CASSFSGSGANVLTF. The CDR3 DNA reads as TGCGCCAGCAGCTTTAGCGGCTCTGGGGCCAACGTCCTGACTTTC. V gene TRBV5-1 combines with J gene TRBJ2-6; tentatively, D is TRBD2 (6 bases). Germline CDR1 reads SGHRS; CDR2 reads YFSETQ. V was pared by 2 bases and J by 0 bases, with 6 bases between. This CDR3 has 15 amino acids.

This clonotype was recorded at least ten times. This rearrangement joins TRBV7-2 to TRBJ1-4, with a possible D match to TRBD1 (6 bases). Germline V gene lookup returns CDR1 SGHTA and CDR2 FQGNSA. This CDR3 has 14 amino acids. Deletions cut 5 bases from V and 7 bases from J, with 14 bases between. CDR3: CASSIFRTAEKLFF. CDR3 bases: TGTGCCAGCAGCATCTTCAGGACAGCTGAAAAACTGTTTTTT.

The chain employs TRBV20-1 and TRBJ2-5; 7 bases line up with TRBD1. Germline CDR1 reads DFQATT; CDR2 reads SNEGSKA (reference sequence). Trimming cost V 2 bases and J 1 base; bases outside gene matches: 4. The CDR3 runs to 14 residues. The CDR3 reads CSARKDRVQETQYF. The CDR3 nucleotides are TGCAGTGCTAGAAAAGACAGGGTCCAAGAGACCCAGTACTTC.

The CDR3 loop reads CASSLLWAPHTEAFF. As DNA, the CDR3 is TGCGCCAGCAGCCTCTTATGGGCACCCCACACTGAAGCTTTCTTT. V gene TRBV4-1 combines with J gene TRBJ1-1; D uncertain. Germline V gives CDR1 MGHRA, CDR2 YSYEKL. The CDR3 has 15 amino acids. V dropped 4 bases and J dropped 3 bases, with 15 bases sitting between them.

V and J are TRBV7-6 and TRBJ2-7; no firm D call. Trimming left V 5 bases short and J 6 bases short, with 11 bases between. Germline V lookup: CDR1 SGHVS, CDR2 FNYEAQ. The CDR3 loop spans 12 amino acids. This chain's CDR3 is CASSPIPSEQYF. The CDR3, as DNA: TGTGCCAGCAGCCCCATCCCGAGCGAGCAGTACTTC.

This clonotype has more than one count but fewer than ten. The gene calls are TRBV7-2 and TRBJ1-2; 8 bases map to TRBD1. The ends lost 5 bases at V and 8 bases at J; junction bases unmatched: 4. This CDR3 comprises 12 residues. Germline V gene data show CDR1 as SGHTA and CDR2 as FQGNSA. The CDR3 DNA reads TGTGCCAGCAGCATAGGGACAGGAGGCTACACCTTC. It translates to CASSIGTGGYTF.

CDR3 in DNA: TGTGCCAGCAGTTACTCCGGATCCGGGAACACTGAAGCTTTCTTT. It specifies CASSYSGSGNTEAFF. The rearrangement joins TRBV6-5 to TRBJ1-1; D remains unclear. Trimming took 0 bases from V and 1 from J, leaving 9 bases between them. This CDR3 has 15 residues. Germline values: CDR1 MNHEY, CDR2 SVGAGI.

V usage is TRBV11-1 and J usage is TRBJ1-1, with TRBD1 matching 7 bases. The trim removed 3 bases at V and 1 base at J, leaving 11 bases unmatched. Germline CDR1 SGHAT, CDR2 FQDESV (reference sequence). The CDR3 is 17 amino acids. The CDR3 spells CASSLAGGRTGNTEAFF. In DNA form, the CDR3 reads TGTGCCAGCAGCTTGGCAGGGGGACGAACGGGGAACACTGAAGCTTTCTTT.

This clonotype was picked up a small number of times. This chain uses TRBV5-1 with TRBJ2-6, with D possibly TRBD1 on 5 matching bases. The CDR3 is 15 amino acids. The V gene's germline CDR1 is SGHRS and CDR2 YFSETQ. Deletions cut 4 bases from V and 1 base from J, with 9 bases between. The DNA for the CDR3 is TGCGCCAGCAGCCAGGGCAATTCTGGGGCCAACGTCCTGACTTTC. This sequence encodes CASSQGNSGANVLTF. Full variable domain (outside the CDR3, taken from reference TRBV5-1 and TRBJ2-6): KAGVTQTPRYLIKTRGQQVTLSCSPISGHRSVSWYQQTPGQGLQFLFEYFSETQRNKGNFPGRFSGRQFSNSRSEMNVSTLELGDSALYLCASSQGNSGANVLTFGAGSRLTVL.

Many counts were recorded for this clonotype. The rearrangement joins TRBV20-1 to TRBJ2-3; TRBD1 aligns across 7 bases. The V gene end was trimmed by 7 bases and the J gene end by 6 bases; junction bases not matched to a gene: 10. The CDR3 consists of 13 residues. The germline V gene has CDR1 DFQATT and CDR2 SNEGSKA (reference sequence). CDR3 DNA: TGCAGTGAGCCGGACTTGACAGGGGATACGCAGTATTTT. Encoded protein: CSEPDLTGDTQYF.

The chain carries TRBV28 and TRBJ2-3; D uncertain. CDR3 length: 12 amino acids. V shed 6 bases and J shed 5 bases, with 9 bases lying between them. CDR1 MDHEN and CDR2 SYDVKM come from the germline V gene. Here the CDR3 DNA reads TGTGCCAGCAGAGAGGCAAGAGATACGCAGTATTTT. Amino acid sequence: CASREARDTQYF.